The clone carrying this T cell receptor beta chain has a count of ten or more. No antigen is known for it. The data originate from a study of T-cell memory formation after mild COVID-19. Study-wide background: Largely donor-specific sequence clusters came from two donors.

After removal of 3 bases from V and 1 base from J, the junction contained 0 bases not matched to a gene. CDR3 length: 13 amino acids. Germline V gene sequence: CDR1 SGHRS, CDR2 YFSETQ. Findings and caveats of the study: Contracting CD8+ clones were enriched in EMRA, CD4+ mainly in CM and EM.

Barcoded TCR alpha and TCR beta cDNA libraries with UMIs came from 5'RACE using constant-segment primers. TCRdb fed the 5' RACE reads into MiXCR, producing one record per CDR3 protein. The sample consists of 550,000 to 600,000 distinct CDR3 sequences, roughly 17% of them appearing once. This chain links TRBV5-1 with TRBJ2-5; 7 bases are a match to TRBD1. This sequence was found in an adult woman who had mild COVID-19 (a few samples of this study predate the infection). Cell type and time point are not known. Sequences were obtained from PBMCs or a T cell subset sorted from them (not recorded which). DNA for the CDR3: TGCGCCAGCAGCTGGACAGGCCAAGAGACCCAGTACTTC. It yields the protein CASSWTGQETQYF.